This TCR beta chain was profiled in a study of blood T cell repertoires in COVID-19. For the study at large: Samples came from the United States, Italy and Spain, spanning acute and convalescent COVID-19. Sample material is recorded as cDNA or gDNA derived from T cells, B-cell-depleted T cells, or PBMCs.

As processed by the authors: Scientists estimated how many nucleated cells there were by amplifying reference gene primers. Libraries were prepared by immunoSEQ multiplex PCR; TCRdb keeps only in-frame clonotypes and omits some of them. The V and J calls and clone size were taken over from that table, and D and trimming were inferred from the DNA. The sample has more than 150,000 clones; about 80% are singletons. This clone was counted a single time. The V gene lost 1 base and the J gene lost 9 bases, with 19 bases spanning the gap. CDR3 length equals 17 residues. Germline V CDR1 and CDR2: SGHTA, FQGNSA.

V and J are TRBV7-2 and TRBJ1-6; tentative D call: TRBD1 (5 bases). This receptor was taken from a man in his fifties or sixties with acute or convalescent COVID-19. Sequencing input: peripheral blood. This CDR3 reads CASSLVPLQGTGSPLHF. The CDR3 DNA is TGTGCCAGCAGCTTAGTCCCCTTGCAGGGTACGGGTTCACCCCTCCACTTT.